This TCR beta chain comes out of a study of cytomegalovirus exposure and HLA in healthy donors. Study results and limitations: The dataset shows that most TCR sequences were rare, while some public TCRs occurred in many donors.

The CDR3 is 16 residues long. From germline, CDR1 is SNHLY and CDR2 FYNNEI. Trimming removed 3 bases at V and 2 bases at J, with 16 bases between. The donors formed part of the 120-subject validation cohort, distinct from the roughly 640-subject first cohort. This clone showed up just a few times. What it binds is unknown. The table came from immunoSEQ multiplex PCR; TCRdb's copy has only in-frame clones and leaves some out. The table includes around 150,000 clones, around four fifths detected once. The V gene is TRBV2, the J gene TRBJ2-5; tentative D call: TRBD2 (5 bases). The clonotype was recovered from a man younger than 40 in good health and CMV-seropositive. Sequenced: PBMCs. The CDR3 is CASSDLRYAGQETQYF. The CDR3 DNA sequence: TGTGCCAGCAGTGACCTCCGGTACGCGGGTCAAGAGACCCAGTACTTC.